The clone carrying this T cell receptor beta chain was picked up one time. This sample is drawn from a study of blood T cell repertoires in COVID-19. The overall study: The origin of the acute and convalescent COVID-19 samples was the United States, Italy and Spain.

Some clones are missing from TCRdb's copy, which holds only in-frame ones; the method was immunoSEQ multiplex PCR. The sample consists of around 190,000 clones, roughly nine tenths of them appearing once. The germline V and J ends were trimmed by 6 bases and 4 bases, with 16 bases remaining between them. The V gene's germline CDR1 is LNHDA and CDR2 SQIVND (reference sequence). The CDR3 sequence is 15 residues long. The source material was peripheral blood. The receptor was isolated from a man aged 30 to 39 with acute or convalescent COVID-19. The chain is built from TRBV19 and TRBJ2-1; TRBD1 might be the D (5 bases). This CDR3 is CASRVSVSGYNEQFF. CDR3 DNA sequence: TGTGCCAGTAGAGTATCGGTCTCAGGGTACAATGAGCAGTTCTTC.